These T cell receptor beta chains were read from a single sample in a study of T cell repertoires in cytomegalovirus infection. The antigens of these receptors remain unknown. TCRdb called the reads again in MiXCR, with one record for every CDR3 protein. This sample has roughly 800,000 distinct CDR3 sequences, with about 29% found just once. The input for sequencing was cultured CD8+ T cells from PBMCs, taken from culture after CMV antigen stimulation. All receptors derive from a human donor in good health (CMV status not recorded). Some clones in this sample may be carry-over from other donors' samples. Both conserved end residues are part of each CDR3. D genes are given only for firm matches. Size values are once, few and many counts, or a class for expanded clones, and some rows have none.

TGTGCCAGCAGGATGGCAGGGAATGTCAAAAACATTCAGTACTTC,CASRMAGNVKNIQYF,TRBV27,TRBJ2-4,15,NA,few
TGTGCCAGCAGTTCAGGACAGGGTTTAAATGGCTACACCTTC,CASSSGQGLNGYTF,TRBV27,TRBJ1-2,14,TRBD1,few
TGTGCCAGCAGCTTGGGTCGATTCGGGACAAGTGACAATGAGCAGTTCTTC,CASSLGRFGTSDNEQFF,TRBV11-2,TRBJ2-1,17,NA,NA
TGTGCCAGCATCTTGGGGCCCGGAGACAGGGGGCTATCACCCCTCCACTTT,CASILGPGDRGLSPLHF,TRBV6-2/TRBV6-3,TRBJ1-6,17,TRBD1,few
TGTGCCAGCAGTCCCTATTCCTCGACCCAAGAGACCCAGTACTTC,CASSPYSSTQETQYF,TRBV28,TRBJ2-5,15,NA,NA
TGTGCCAGCAGCCCGGGGCGGCGGTGGACCCAGTACTTC,CASSPGRRWTQYF,TRBV7-4,TRBJ2-5,13,NA,NA
TGTGCCAGCAGCTTCGGGGACAGGGGGAATCAGCCCCAGCATTTT,CASSFGDRGNQPQHF,TRBV7-9,TRBJ1-5,15,TRBD1,many
TGCGCCAGCAGCCAAGAAGGGGCAGGGTATGGCTACACCTTC,CASSQEGAGYGYTF,TRBV4-1,TRBJ1-2,14,NA,once
TGTGCCAGCAGCCCAAAAGATACGCAGTATTTT,CASSPKDTQYF,TRBV28,TRBJ2-3,11,NA,many
TGTGCCAGTGTCTCCGTGCGACAGGGCCATTTTTCGAACACCGGGGAGCTGTTTTTT,CASVSVRQGHFSNTGELFF,TRBV7-2,TRBJ2-2,19,TRBD1,many
TGTGCCAGCAGGTCTCGGGTTTATAATGAGCAGTTCTTC,CASRSRVYNEQFF,TRBV28,TRBJ2-1,13,NA,NA
TGTGCCAGCAGCCAAGATTATCCCTGGGACAATGAGCAGTTCTTC,CASSQDYPWDNEQFF,TRBV3-1,TRBJ2-1,15,NA,NA
TGTGCCAGCAGCTTCACAGGGTTAACCGGGGAGCTGTTTTTT,CASSFTGLTGELFF,TRBV7-2,TRBJ2-2,14,NA,many
TGTGCCAGCAGCTCCTCCCTTCTAGCGGGGGGGCGACGCAATGAGCAGTTCTTC,CASSSSLLAGGRRNEQFF,TRBV7-9,TRBJ2-1,18,TRBD2,NA
TGTGCCAGCTTGGGAGGCGTAGTCTACAATGAGCAGTTCTTC,CASLGGVVYNEQFF,TRBV2,TRBJ2-1,14,NA,NA
TGTGCCAGCAGCTCCTGGCTAGCGTATGTTCAAGAGACCCAGTACTTC,CASSSWLAYVQETQYF,TRBV7-9,TRBJ2-5,16,NA,few
TGTGCCAGCATCCTCCCCACAGATCCGAACACTGAAGCTTTCTTT,CASILPTDPNTEAFF,TRBV7-9,TRBJ1-1,15,NA,NA
TGTGCCAGCAGGGACACCAATAATTCACCCCTCCACTTT,CASRDTNNSPLHF,TRBV12-3/TRBV12-4,TRBJ1-6,13,NA,NA
TGTGCCAGCACCATAAGACTAGCGGGGCCCTACAATGAGCAGTTCTTC,CASTIRLAGPYNEQFF,TRBV7-8,TRBJ2-1,16,TRBD2,few
TGTGCCAGCAGTTTAAGGCCGACCTTGGACGAGCAGTACTTC,CASSLRPTLDEQYF,TRBV27,TRBJ2-7,14,NA,NA
TGTGCCACGACGACAGGGTCGGATGAGCAGTTCTTC,CATTTGSDEQFF,TRBV15,TRBJ2-1,12,TRBD1,NA
TGTGCCAGCAGCTGGTGGCAGGGGGATGAAAAACTGTTTTTT,CASSWWQGDEKLFF,TRBV7-9,TRBJ1-4,14,TRBD1,few
TGTGCCAGCCGGGGGGATTTGCGAAATGAGCAGTTCTTC,CASRGDLRNEQFF,TRBV2,TRBJ2-1,13,TRBD2,NA
TGTGCCAGCAGCTTACGGCCCTGGGAGAGGGTTTTGGAGACCCAGTACTTC,CASSLRPWERVLETQYF,TRBV7-8,TRBJ2-5,17,NA,many
TGTGCCAGCAGTTCCAGCGGGGGGAGACGGGAGACCCAGTACTTC,CASSSSGGRRETQYF,TRBV12-3/TRBV12-4,TRBJ2-5,15,TRBD2,few
TGTGCCACCAGTGATTCAAGGGGACTAGCACTCTACAATGAGCAGTTCTTC,CATSDSRGLALYNEQFF,TRBV24-1,TRBJ2-1,17,TRBD2,few
TGTGCCAGTAGTATAGACCTGTATAACGGGCACACCGGGGAGCTGTTTTTT,CASSIDLYNGHTGELFF,TRBV19,TRBJ2-2,17,NA,NA
TGTGCCAGCAGTGACAGTCGAGGGCCCTGGGGCTACACCTTC,CASSDSRGPWGYTF,TRBV27,TRBJ1-2,14,NA,few
TGCAGCGCCCCCCGGGGGGCCTATATTTACAATGAGCAGTTCTTC,CSAPRGAYIYNEQFF,TRBV29-1,TRBJ2-1,15,NA,NA
TGCAGCGTTGTTGAACAGAACACCTACGAGCAGTACTTC,CSVVEQNTYEQYF,TRBV29-1,TRBJ2-7,13,NA,NA
TGTGCCAGCAGCTTCCCAGATTACCGGGAGCAGTTCTTC,CASSFPDYREQFF,TRBV7-9,TRBJ2-1,13,NA,NA
TGTGCCAGCAGTGAATTCGGAGGGGGCAACTATGGCTACACCTTC,CASSEFGGGNYGYTF,TRBV6-1,TRBJ1-2,15,TRBD1,NA
TGTGCCAGCGAAGAGGGAAACACCATATATTTT,CASEEGNTIYF,TRBV28,TRBJ1-3,11,NA,NA
TGTGCCAGCAGCTTGAATAGGGGGGGCTCAGAAGCTTTCTTT,CASSLNRGGSEAFF,TRBV11-2,TRBJ1-1,14,NA,few
TGTGCCAGCAGCCCCGCGGTGGCCGGGGGGGAAAAACTGTTTTTT,CASSPAVAGGEKLFF,TRBV5-6,TRBJ1-4,15,NA,few
TGTGCCAGCACCGGACAGGGCGACCAGAACCAAGAGACCCAGTACTTC,CASTGQGDQNQETQYF,TRBV7-9,TRBJ2-5,16,TRBD1,few
TGTGCCAGCAGCCCTCCTGGGACAGGGGACTATGGCTACACCTTC,CASSPPGTGDYGYTF,TRBV5-4,TRBJ1-2,15,TRBD1,NA
TGTGCCAGCAGTCCCGCCCTCCTTGGGGAGCTGTTTTTT,CASSPALLGELFF,TRBV12-3/TRBV12-4,TRBJ2-2,13,NA,NA
TGCGCCAGCAAGCCCGACAGGGGGCTGAGGTCACCCCTCCACTTT,CASKPDRGLRSPLHF,TRBV4-1,TRBJ1-6,15,TRBD1,few
TGTGCCACCAGCGCCCTGAGGAGGCCTCCCGAAAAACTGTTTTTT,CATSALRRPPEKLFF,TRBV15,TRBJ1-4,15,NA,NA
TGTGCCAGCAGAGGGAGCCCGGGAAATTTAGAAAACTATGGCTACACCTTC,CASRGSPGNLENYGYTF,TRBV7-6,TRBJ1-2,17,NA,few